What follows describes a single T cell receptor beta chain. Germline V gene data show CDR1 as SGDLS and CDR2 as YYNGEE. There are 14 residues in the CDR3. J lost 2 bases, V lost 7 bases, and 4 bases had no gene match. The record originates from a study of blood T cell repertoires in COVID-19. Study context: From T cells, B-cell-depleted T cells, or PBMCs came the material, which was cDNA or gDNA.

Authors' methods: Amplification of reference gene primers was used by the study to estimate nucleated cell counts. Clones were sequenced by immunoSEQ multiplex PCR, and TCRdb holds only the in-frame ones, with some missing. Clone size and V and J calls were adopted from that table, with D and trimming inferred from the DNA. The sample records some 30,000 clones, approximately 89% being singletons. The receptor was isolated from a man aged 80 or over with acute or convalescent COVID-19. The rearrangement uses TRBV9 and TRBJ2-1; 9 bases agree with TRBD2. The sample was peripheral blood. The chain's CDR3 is CASGRLAAYNEQFF. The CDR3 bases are TGTGCCAGCGGTCGACTAGCGGCCTACAATGAGCAGTTCTTC.